This T cell receptor (beta chain) came from a study of T cells in Graves' hyperthyroidism and ophthalmopathy. At the level of the study: Staff took peripheral blood when the initial diagnosis was made, before any treatment began. The study, taken as a whole, reports: The model made its ophthalmopathy prediction, and onset followed a median approximately 6 months later.

V was cut by 5 bases and J by 4 bases, with 14 bases left in between. The CDR3 loop spans 13 amino acids. Germline assignment: CDR1 DFQATT and CDR2 SNEGSKA (reference sequence). Reasons for excluding patients were uncontrolled infection, other autoimmune disease, pregnancy or lactation. Each 10 ml fresh peripheral blood draw supplied the PBMCs. Amplification of TCR beta CDR3 regions used RNA as the template. The TCR CDR3 was amplified in a first-round RT-PCR using the HTBI primer set. TCRdb passed the multiplex PCR reads through MiXCR, listing each CDR3 protein once. The data hold approximately 530,000 distinct CDR3 sequences, with less than 20% observed a single time. As to this clonotype: Its matching antigen is unknown.

Input material: blood. The chain combines TRBV20-1 with TRBJ1-1, with no clear D. The clonotype comes from a man between 40 and 49 years old with Graves' ophthalmopathy. In DNA, the CDR3 is TGCAGTGCTTGCCCCAGTGAAAGCACTGAAGCTTTCTTT. Its translation: CSACPSESTEAFF.